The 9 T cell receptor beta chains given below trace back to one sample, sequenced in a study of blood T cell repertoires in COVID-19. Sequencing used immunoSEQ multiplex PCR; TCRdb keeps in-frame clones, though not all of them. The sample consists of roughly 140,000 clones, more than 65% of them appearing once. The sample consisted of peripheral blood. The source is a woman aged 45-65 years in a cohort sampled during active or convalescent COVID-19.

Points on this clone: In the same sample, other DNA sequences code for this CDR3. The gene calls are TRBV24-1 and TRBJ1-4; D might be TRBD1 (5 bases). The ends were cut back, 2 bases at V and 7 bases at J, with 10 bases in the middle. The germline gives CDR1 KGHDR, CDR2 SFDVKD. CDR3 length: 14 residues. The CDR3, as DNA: TGTGCCACCAGTGATTCAGGGTCGGGTGAAAAACTGTTTTTT. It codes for CATSDSGSGEKLFF.

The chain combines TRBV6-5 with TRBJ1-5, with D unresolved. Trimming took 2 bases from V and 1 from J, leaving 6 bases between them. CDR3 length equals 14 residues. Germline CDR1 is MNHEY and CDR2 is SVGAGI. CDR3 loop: CASSYGRSNQPQHF. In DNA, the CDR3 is TGTGCCAGCAGTTACGGCAGGAGCAATCAGCCCCAGCATTTT.

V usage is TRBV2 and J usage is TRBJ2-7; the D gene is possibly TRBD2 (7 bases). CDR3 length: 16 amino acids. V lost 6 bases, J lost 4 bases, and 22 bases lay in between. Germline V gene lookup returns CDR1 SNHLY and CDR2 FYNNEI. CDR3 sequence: CASRPPGGVKSYEQYF. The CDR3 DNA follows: TGTGCCAGCAGACCCCCGGGGGGCGTGAAATCTTACGAGCAGTACTTC.

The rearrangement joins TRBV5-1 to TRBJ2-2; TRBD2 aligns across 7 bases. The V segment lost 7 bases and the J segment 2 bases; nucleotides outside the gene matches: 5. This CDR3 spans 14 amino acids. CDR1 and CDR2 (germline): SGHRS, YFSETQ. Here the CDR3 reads CASGASGNTGELFF. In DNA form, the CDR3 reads TGCGCCAGCGGAGCTAGCGGTAACACCGGGGAGCTGTTTTTT.

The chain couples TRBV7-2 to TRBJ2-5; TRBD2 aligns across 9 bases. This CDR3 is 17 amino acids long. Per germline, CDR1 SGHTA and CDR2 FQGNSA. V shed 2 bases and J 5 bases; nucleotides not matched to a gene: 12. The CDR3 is CASSLFVQTSGRETQYF. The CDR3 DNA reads TGTGCCAGCAGCTTATTCGTTCAGACTAGCGGCAGGGAGACCCAGTACTTC.

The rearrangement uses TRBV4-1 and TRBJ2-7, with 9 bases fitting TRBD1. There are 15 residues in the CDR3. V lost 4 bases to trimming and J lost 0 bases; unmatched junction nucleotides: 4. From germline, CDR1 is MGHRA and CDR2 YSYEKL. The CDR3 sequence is CASSPGQGPSYEQYF. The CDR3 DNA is TGCGCCAGCAGCCCGGGACAGGGCCCCTCCTACGAGCAGTACTTC.

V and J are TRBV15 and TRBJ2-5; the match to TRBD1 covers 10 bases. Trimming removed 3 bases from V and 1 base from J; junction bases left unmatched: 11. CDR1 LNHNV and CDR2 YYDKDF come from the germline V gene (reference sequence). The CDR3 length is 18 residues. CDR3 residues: CATSSGAGTGVLQETQYF. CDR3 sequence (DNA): TGTGCCACCAGCAGCGGAGCCGGGACAGGGGTCCTCCAAGAGACCCAGTACTTC.

CDR3 protein: CASSPGPYEQYF. The CDR3 DNA reads as TGTGCCAGCAGTCCCGGTCCCTACGAGCAGTACTTC. The J gene is TRBJ2-7, the V gene TRBV12-3 or TRBV12-4; D remains ambiguous. CDR3 length: 12 residues. V lost 5 bases and J lost 2, with 7 bases in between.

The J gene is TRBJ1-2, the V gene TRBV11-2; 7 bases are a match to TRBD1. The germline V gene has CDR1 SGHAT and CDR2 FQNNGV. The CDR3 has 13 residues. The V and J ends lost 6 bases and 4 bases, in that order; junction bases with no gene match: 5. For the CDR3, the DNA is TGTGCCAGCAGGACGACAGGGTCCTATGGCTACACCTTC. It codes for CASRTTGSYGYTF.